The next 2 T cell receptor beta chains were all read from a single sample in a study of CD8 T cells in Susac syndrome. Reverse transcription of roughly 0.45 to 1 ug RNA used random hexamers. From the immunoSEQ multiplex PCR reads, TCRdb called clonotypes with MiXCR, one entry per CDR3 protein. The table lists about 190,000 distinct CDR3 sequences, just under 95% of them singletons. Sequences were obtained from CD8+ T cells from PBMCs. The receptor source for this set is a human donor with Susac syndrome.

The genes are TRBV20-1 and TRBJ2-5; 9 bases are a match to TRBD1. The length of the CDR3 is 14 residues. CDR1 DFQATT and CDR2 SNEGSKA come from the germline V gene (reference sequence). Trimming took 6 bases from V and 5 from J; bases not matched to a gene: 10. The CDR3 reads CSARRTGELETQYF. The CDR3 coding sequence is TGCAGTGCCCGAAGGACAGGGGAGTTGGAGACCCAGTACTTC.

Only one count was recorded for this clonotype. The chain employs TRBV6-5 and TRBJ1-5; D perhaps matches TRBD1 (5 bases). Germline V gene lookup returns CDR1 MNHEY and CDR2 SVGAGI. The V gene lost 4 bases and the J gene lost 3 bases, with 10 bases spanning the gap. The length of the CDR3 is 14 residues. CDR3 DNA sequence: TGTGCCAGCAGTTCCTCAGGGAACAATCAGCCCCAGCATTTT. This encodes CASSSSGNNQPQHF.